The 32 T cell receptor beta chains below were found in one sample sequenced in a study of control samples from healthy donors and cancer patients. The repertoire was sequenced with immunoSEQ multiplex PCR; TCRdb's copy has only in-frame clones and lacks some. The repertoire holds under 70,000 clones, with about 96% as singletons. Specimen: blood. These receptors were obtained from a woman between 18 and 29 years old in good health.

To note about this clone: Relative to the germline gene, one junction end is altered; a read error may explain this. The V call is TRBV10-3, the J call TRBJ2-7, with 9 bases identical to TRBD1. CDR1 ENHRY and CDR2 SYGVKD come from the germline V gene. The CDR3 is 14 amino acids. The CDR3 region has the DNA TGTGCCATCAGAGAGTGGGCGGACAGGGGCGAGCAGTACTTC. Translation gives CAIREWADRGEQYF.

This chain connects TRBV27 to TRBJ1-2; D is ambiguous. Trimming stripped 9 bases from V and 5 bases from J, with 16 bases between. The V gene's germline CDR1 is MNHEY and CDR2 SMNVEV (reference sequence). The CDR3 is 13 amino acids. CDR3 sequence: CASSSPQSYGYTF. CDR3 bases: TGTGCCAGTTCATCCCCCCAAAGTTATGGCTACACCTTC.

V and J are TRBV20-1 and TRBJ2-7, with D possibly being TRBD1 (5 bases). Trimming shortened V by 6 bases and J by 4 bases, and 10 bases separated the two germline ends. The CDR3 is 11 residues long. Per germline, CDR1 DFQATT and CDR2 SNEGSKA (reference sequence). The CDR3 nucleotides are TGCAGTGCGTCGACAGATTACGAGCAGTACTTC. Residues: CSASTDYEQYF.

In its sample, this clone was seen once. The chain uses TRBV6-1 and TRBJ2-3; 7 bases fit TRBD2. The V segment lost 2 bases and the J segment 6 bases; nucleotides outside the gene matches: 11. The CDR3 is made up of 16 amino acids. From germline, CDR1 is MNHNS and CDR2 SASEGT. The CDR3 spells CASSEPPGGSGDTQYF. CDR3 nucleotide sequence: TGTGCCAGCAGTGAACCCCCGGGGGGATCCGGGGATACGCAGTATTTT.

The rearrangement uses TRBV10-2 and TRBJ1-4, with 7 bases fitting TRBD1. CDR3 size: 14 residues. The V gene end was trimmed by 8 bases and the J gene end by 7 bases; junction bases not matched to a gene: 10. The germline V gene encodes CDR1 WSHSY and CDR2 SAAADI. This CDR3 reads CASQTGEGREKLFF. The CDR3 DNA sequence: TGCGCCAGCCAAACAGGGGAGGGTCGTGAAAAACTGTTTTTT.

The chain recombines TRBV7-9 with TRBJ1-2, with 12 nucleotides matching TRBD1. The length of the CDR3 is 16 residues. J gave up 8 bases and V 5 bases, and 12 bases lay outside the gene matches. Germline V CDR1 and CDR2: SEHNR, FQNEAQ (reference sequence). The CDR3 DNA is TGTGCCAGCAGCGCTGGGGTTTCCGGGACAGGGGGCGGCTACACCTTC. Protein: CASSAGVSGTGGGYTF.

For the CDR3, the DNA is TGCGCCAGCCATGCCGGGACAGGGGGCCTACTTACCTACGAGCAGTACTTC. Protein product: CASHAGTGGLLTYEQYF. This chain joins TRBV5-1 and TRBJ2-7; 12 bases are shared with TRBD1. Germline CDR1 SGHRS, CDR2 YFSETQ. The CDR3 contains 17 residues. V lost 7 bases to trimming and J lost 2 bases; unmatched junction nucleotides: 13.

V usage is TRBV6-5 and J usage is TRBJ1-2; weak D call: TRBD1 (5 bases). V was cut by 2 bases and J by 6 bases, with 10 bases left in between. The CDR3 contains 13 residues. From germline, CDR1 is MNHEY and CDR2 SVGAGI. The CDR3 reads CASSYQGGHGYTF. CDR3 bases: TGTGCCAGCAGTTACCAGGGAGGGCATGGCTACACCTTC.

The chain is built from TRBV4-3 and TRBJ1-2; D unclear. The CDR3 is 15 amino acids. Per the germline V gene, CDR1 is LGHNA and CDR2 is YSLEER. V lost 0 bases and J 3 bases, leaving 11 bases between the germline ends. CDR3: CASSQDGKPYYGYTF. The DNA of the CDR3 is TGCGCCAGCAGCCAAGACGGTAAACCCTACTATGGCTACACCTTC.

The chain couples TRBV15 to TRBJ1-1, with a tentative D call TRBD1 (6 bases). CDR1 is LNHNV and CDR2 is YYDKDF in the germline V gene (reference sequence). The CDR3 covers 16 residues. The V and J ends lost 2 bases and 1 base respectively, with 14 bases between them. The CDR3 loop reads CATSRQNRERNTEAFF. The DNA of the CDR3 is TGTGCCACCAGCAGACAAAACAGGGAAAGGAACACTGAAGCTTTCTTT.

This clone was counted only a few times. The chain links TRBV28 to TRBJ2-7; D is perhaps TRBD2 (5 bases). V was shortened by 2 bases and J by 3 bases, with 14 bases between the two germline ends. Per germline, CDR1 MDHEN and CDR2 SYDVKM. This CDR3 contains 15 residues. CDR3 sequence: CASSLRGSLLYEQYF. CDR3 in DNA: TGTGCCAGCAGTTTAAGAGGGAGCCTCCTCTACGAGCAGTACTTC.

Only one count was recorded for this clone. The gene calls are TRBV7-2 and TRBJ1-1; 7 bases agree with TRBD1. The CDR3 totals 15 residues. The germline V gene has CDR1 SGHTA and CDR2 FQGNSA. Losses at the gene ends were 5 bases for V and 4 bases for J; bases not matched to a gene: 10. The chain's CDR3 is CASSDVRGYGTEAFF. CDR3 DNA: TGTGCCAGCAGCGATGTCAGGGGGTATGGCACTGAAGCTTTCTTT. Together with reference TRBV7-2 and TRBJ1-1, the CDR3 gives the full variable domain: GAGVSQSPSNKVTEKGKDVELRCDPISGHTALYWYRQSLGQGLEFLIYFQGNSAPDKSGLPSDRFSAERTGGSVSTLTIQRTQQEDSAVYLCASSDVRGYGTEAFFGQGTRLTVV.

The chain joins TRBV11-2 to TRBJ1-1, with D possibly being TRBD1 (5 bases). Germline assignment: CDR1 SGHAT and CDR2 FQNNGV. The CDR3 consists of 15 residues. Trimming took off 1 base at V and 0 bases at J, with 9 bases between the two ends. CDR3 loop: CASSLGGTMNTEAFF. CDR3 nucleotides: TGTGCCAGCAGCTTAGGGGGCACCATGAACACTGAAGCTTTCTTT.

The chain recombines TRBV18 with TRBJ2-1; D call uncertain. The CDR3 length is 13 residues. Per the germline V gene, CDR1 is KGHSH and CDR2 is LQKENI. Trimming left V 1 base short and J 6 bases short, with 7 bases between. The CDR3 region has the DNA TGTGCCAGCTCACCACAGCGTTCCAATGAGCAGTTCTTC. Translating it yields CASSPQRSNEQFF.

The CDR3 DNA sequence: TGTGCCAGCAGCTTAGGGATGGGACTAGCGACAGATACGCAGTATTTT. This gives the protein CASSLGMGLATDTQYF. This rearrangement joins TRBV7-9 to TRBJ2-3; 10 positions match TRBD2. Germline V gene data show CDR1 as SEHNR and CDR2 as FQNEAQ (reference sequence). CDR3 length equals 16 residues. The junction had 4 bases not matched to a gene; V was cut back by 1 base and J by 3 bases. Looking up the rest from reference TRBV7-9 and TRBJ2-3 gives the full variable domain: DTGVSQNPRHKITKRGQNVTFRCDPISEHNRLYWYRQTLGQGPEFLTYFQNEAQLEKSRLLSDRFSAERPKGSFSTLEIQRTEQGDSAMYLCASSLGMGLATDTQYFGPGTRLTVL.

This sequence joins TRBV4-3 and TRBJ1-2, with TRBD1 matching over 8 bases. The germline V gene encodes CDR1 LGHNA and CDR2 YSLEER. The ends lost 0 bases at V and 14 bases at J; junction bases unmatched: 20. There are 17 residues in the CDR3. The CDR3 sequence is CASSQDPGQGGVLGETF. Written as DNA, the CDR3 is TGCGCCAGCAGCCAAGATCCAGGACAGGGTGGGGTTTTAGGTGAAACCTTC.

The chain recombines TRBV6-4 with TRBJ2-2; TRBD1 is a possible D gene (5 bases). The V gene's germline CDR1 is MRHNA and CDR2 SNTAGT. Trimming pared 2 bases from V and 3 bases from J, leaving 13 bases between. This CDR3 region has 16 residues. The CDR3 loop is CASSDLPDTHTGELFF. DNA for the CDR3: TGTGCCAGCAGTGACCTACCGGACACCCACACCGGGGAGCTGTTTTTT.

The chain has TRBV11-2 and TRBJ2-3; 13 bases align to TRBD2. CDR1 is SGHAT and CDR2 is FQNNGV in the germline V gene. V shed 4 bases, J shed 1 base, and the junction held 8 bases outside the gene matches. CDR3 length equals 18 residues. CDR3 region: CASSWTRTSGGRTDTQYF. CDR3 bases: TGTGCCAGCAGCTGGACGAGGACTAGCGGGGGCCGCACAGATACGCAGTATTTT. The entire variable domain, with the rest obtained from reference TRBV11-2 and TRBJ2-3, is as follows: EAGVAQSPRYKIIEKRQSVAFWCNPISGHATLYWYQQILGQGPKLLIQFQNNGVVDDSQLPKDRFSAERLKGVDSTLKIQPAKLEDSAVYLCASSWTRTSGGRTDTQYFGPGTRLTVL.

The rearrangement uses TRBV3-1 (or the pseudogene TRBV3-2) and TRBJ2-3, with TRBD2 matching over 9 bases. With V trimmed by 0 bases and J by 3 bases, 1 base remained unmatched. The CDR3 is 15 residues long. Germline V gene data show CDR1 as LGHDT and CDR2 as YNNKEL (reference sequence). CDR3 nucleotides: TGTGCCAGCAGCCAAGACGCGGGGGGGACAGATACGCAGTATTTT. Protein product: CASSQDAGGTDTQYF.

The chain links TRBV4-3 to TRBJ1-4; 8 nucleotides align to TRBD1. CDR3 size: 16 residues. Germline V CDR1 and CDR2: LGHNA, YSLEER. The trim removed 1 base at V and 7 bases at J, leaving 8 bases unmatched. The CDR3 here is CASSQGAGGLSEKLFF. The CDR3 DNA sequence: TGCGCCAGCAGCCAAGGGGCAGGGGGCTTGAGTGAAAAACTGTTTTTT.

This chain connects TRBV30 to TRBJ1-4, with a tentative D call TRBD1 (5 bases). CDR1 is GTSNPN and CDR2 is SVGIG in the germline V gene (reference sequence). The CDR3 has 16 amino acids. The ends were cut back, 4 bases at V and 1 base at J, with 16 bases in the middle. The chain's CDR3 is CAWTRYGGGTNEKLFF. CDR3 bases: TGTGCCTGGACCCGATACGGGGGAGGAACTAATGAAAAACTGTTTTTT.

V is TRBV7-6 and J is TRBJ1-3, with 7 bases fitting TRBD1. The germline V gene encodes CDR1 SGHVS and CDR2 FNYEAQ. The CDR3 sequence is 18 residues long. V gave up 1 base and J gave up 0 bases; unmatched junction bases: 9. The CDR3 DNA reads TGTGCCAGCAGCTTAGGGTTCAAGGGACAGAACTCTGGAAACACCATATATTTT. Encoded protein: CASSLGFKGQNSGNTIYF.

The CDR3 DNA reads TGTGCCAGCAGTCCCACGTTAGTTCACAATGAGCAGTTCTTC. Protein sequence: CASSPTLVHNEQFF. The chain has TRBV6-2 or TRBV6-3 and TRBJ2-1, with D hard to call. Trimming shortened V by 5 bases and J by 5 bases, and 13 bases separated the two germline ends. Germline values: CDR1 MNHEY, CDR2 SVGEGT. The CDR3 sequence is 14 residues long.

The CDR3 is CASSGTGGEKLFF. Written as DNA, the CDR3 is TGTGCCAGCAGTGGGACAGGCGGTGAAAAACTGTTTTTT. This sequence joins TRBV7-8 and TRBJ1-4; 8 bases line up with TRBD1. Trimming took 6 bases from V and 7 from J; bases not matched to a gene: 4. CDR3 length: 13 amino acids. The germline CDR1 and CDR2 sequences are SGHVS and FQNEAQ.

This chain connects TRBV11-2 to TRBJ2-1; TRBD2 agrees at 8 bases. Germline values: CDR1 SGHAT, CDR2 FQNNGV. Trimming removed 5 bases from V and 3 bases from J; junction bases left unmatched: 6. The CDR3 length is 15 residues. This CDR3 reads CASSNIAGIYNEQFF. CDR3 nucleotides: TGTGCCAGCAGCAATATAGCGGGGATCTACAATGAGCAGTTCTTC.

The chain combines TRBV10-1 with TRBJ2-1; 9 nucleotides line up with TRBD2. This CDR3 is built from 15 residues. The V gene end was trimmed by 5 bases and the J gene end by 7 bases; junction bases not matched to a gene: 9. Germline-derived CDR1 and CDR2 are WNHNN and SYGVQD (reference sequence). The CDR3 spells CASSRGGATGNEQFF. The DNA of the CDR3 is TGCGCCAGCAGTCGCGGGGGGGCGACGGGGAATGAGCAGTTCTTC.

Worth noting for this clone: This CDR3 is also generated by other DNA sequences in the sample. The rearrangement uses TRBV7-2 and TRBJ2-5; D is possibly TRBD1 or TRBD2 (7 bases each). The germline CDR1 and CDR2 sequences are SGHTA and FQGNSA. Trimming pared 2 bases from V and 7 bases from J, leaving 17 bases between. The CDR3 runs 15 residues. In DNA form, the CDR3 reads TGTGCCAGCAGCTTACCAGGGGGGGCCGGGGGGACCCAGTACTTC. Protein sequence: CASSLPGGAGGTQYF.

The chain employs TRBV2 and TRBJ1-1; the D gene is possibly TRBD1 (5 bases). CDR1 is SNHLY, CDR2 FYNNEI, per germline. The CDR3 runs 11 residues. Trimming stripped 11 bases from V and 11 bases from J, with 18 bases between. The CDR3 DNA sequence: TGTGCCGGATCCCAGGGACCAACCGCTTTCTTT. Its protein is CAGSQGPTAFF.

The chain uses TRBV5-4 and TRBJ1-1; perhaps TRBD1 as D (5 bases). Germline V gene data show CDR1 as SGHNT and CDR2 as YYREEE (reference sequence). This CDR3 is built from 15 residues. V dropped 1 base and J dropped 0 bases, with 10 bases sitting between them. The CDR3 sequence is CASSLYRGMNTEAFF. The CDR3 DNA sequence: TGTGCCAGCAGCTTGTATCGGGGGATGAACACTGAAGCTTTCTTT.

V and J are TRBV27 and TRBJ1-5, with 8 bases aligning to TRBD1. The germline CDR1 and CDR2 sequences are MNHEY and SMNVEV (reference sequence). The trim removed 3 bases at V and 4 bases at J, leaving 5 bases unmatched. The CDR3 totals 15 residues. The CDR3 coding sequence is TGTGCCAGCAGTTTCACAGGGGGTTTAAATCAGCCCCAGCATTTT. Amino acids: CASSFTGGLNQPQHF.

The chain couples TRBV6-1 to TRBJ2-3; D gene ambiguous. Between the trimmed V and J ends, which lost 0 bases and 1 base, there was a span of 5 bases. The germline CDR1 and CDR2 sequences are MNHNS and SASEGT. The CDR3 spans 14 residues. CDR3 bases: TGTGCCAGCAGTGAAGCGCGAGGCACAGATACGCAGTATTTT. Its protein product is CASSEARGTDTQYF.

The chain has TRBV5-6 and TRBJ1-2; 8 nucleotides agree with TRBD1. The CDR3 runs 15 residues. The germline V gene encodes CDR1 SGHDT and CDR2 YYEEEE. The V gene end was trimmed by 4 bases and the J gene end by 0 bases; junction bases not matched to a gene: 5. This CDR3 is CASSARDRPNYGYTF. The CDR3 DNA is TGTGCCAGCAGCGCCCGGGACAGGCCTAACTATGGCTACACCTTC.